These T cell receptor beta chains were read from a single sample in a study of blood T cell repertoires in COVID-19. Using immunoSEQ multiplex PCR, the repertoire was profiled, and TCRdb retains in-frame clones only, with some absent. The sample contains roughly 190,000 clones, about 85% of which appear only once. The sample taken for sequencing was peripheral blood. The receptors originated from a human donor in a cohort sampled during active COVID-19. The CDR3 runs from the conserved cysteine through the conserved F or W. The D gene is left open where the match is weak. Expanded clones are given a class, and other clones once, few, many or no size at all.

d_gene	abundance	j_gene	v_gene	len	CDR3aa	CDR3nt
.	few	TRBJ2-2	TRBV2	15	CASKSSRQESGELFF	TGTGCCAGCAAATCGTCGAGACAGGAGAGCGGGGAGCTGTTTTTT
TRBD1	.	TRBJ2-7	TRBV6-5	15	CASSYSGGAGNEQYF	TGTGCCAGCAGTTATTCAGGGGGCGCCGGCAACGAGCAGTACTTC
TRBD2	few	TRBJ2-5	TRBV30	15	CAWMGSGSMWETQYF	TGTGCCTGGATGGGTAGCGGGAGTATGTGGGAGACCCAGTACTTC
.	many	TRBJ2-3	TRBV29-1	14	CSASGTLSTDTQYF	TGCAGCGCTTCCGGGACTTTGAGCACAGATACGCAGTATTTT
.	.	TRBJ1-1	TRBV9	13	CASSVGGYTEAFF	TGTGCCAGCAGTGTGGGGGGATACACTGAAGCTTTCTTT
.	.	TRBJ2-3	TRBV5-1	18	CASSLKGWGDYLTDTQYF	TGCGCCAGCAGCTTGAAAGGATGGGGAGACTACCTCACAGATACGCAGTATTTT
.	.	TRBJ1-2	TRBV6-5	12	CASSQGRGGYTF	TGTGCCAGCAGCCAGGGTAGGGGTGGCTACACCTTC
.	.	TRBJ2-3	TRBV15	13	CATSKELADTQYF	TGTGCCACCTCTAAAGAGTTGGCAGATACGCAGTATTTT
TRBD1	.	TRBJ2-5	TRBV5-5	16	CASSRGQGPSQETQYF	TGTGCCAGCAGCCGGGGACAGGGGCCGTCCCAAGAGACCCAGTACTTC
.	.	TRBJ2-5	TRBV5-1	15	CASSLAAQGEETQYF	TGCGCCAGCAGCTTGGCGGCCCAGGGTGAAGAGACCCAGTACTTC
TRBD1	once	TRBJ2-4	TRBV27	17	CASSATGTERIKNIQYF	TGTGCCAGCAGTGCCACCGGGACAGAAAGAATCAAAAACATTCAGTACTTC
.	.	TRBJ1-1	TRBV5-6	15	CASSLQGNMNTEAFF	TGTGCCAGCAGCTTACAGGGAAATATGAACACTGAAGCTTTCTTT
.	.	TRBJ1-6	TRBV19	17	CASSIEGLSAPSSPLHF	TGTGCCAGTAGTATAGAGGGGCTATCCGCCCCCTCTTCACCCCTCCACTTT
.	.	TRBJ2-2	TRBV19	15	CASVASQANTGELFF	TGTGCCAGTGTCGCGTCGCAAGCGAACACCGGGGAGCTGTTTTTT
.	.	TRBJ2-1	TRBV5-1	11	CASSLSNEQFF	TGCGCCAGCAGCCTAAGCAATGAGCAGTTCTTC
.	.	TRBJ1-1	TRBV7-9	13	CASSLIASTEAFF	TGTGCCAGCAGCTTAATAGCGAGTACTGAAGCTTTCTTT
TRBD1	.	TRBJ1-5	TRBV24-1	15	CATSDTNDRGQPQHF	TGTGCCACCAGTGATACAAACGACAGGGGTCAGCCCCAGCATTTT
.	.	TRBJ1-2	TRBV5-1	13	CASSGAGIYGYTF	TGCGCCAGCAGTGGGGCGGGGATCTATGGCTACACCTTC
.	.	TRBJ1-4	TRBV12-3/TRBV12-4	13	CASLGPEGEKLFF	TGTGCCAGCCTTGGGCCCGAGGGTGAAAAACTGTTTTTT
.	.	TRBJ1-1	TRBV27	14	CASSLSPGSTEAFF	TGTGCCAGCAGTTTATCGCCAGGGTCAACTGAAGCTTTCTTT
.	.	TRBJ2-5	TRBV7-9	19	CASSIETGRFATLGETQYF	TGTGCCAGCAGCATAGAGACAGGGAGGTTTGCCACGTTGGGGGAGACCCAGTACTTC
TRBD1	.	TRBJ1-5	TRBV25-1	14	CASSGTGYNQPQHF	TGTGCCAGCAGTGGGACAGGGTACAATCAGCCCCAGCATTTT
TRBD1	.	TRBJ2-2	TRBV7-9	16	CASSLTQGAGTGELFF	TGTGCCAGCAGCTTAACCCAGGGGGCTGGCACCGGGGAGCTGTTTTTT
TRBD1	.	TRBJ2-4	TRBV14	13	CASSRQGPNIQYF	TGTGCCAGCAGCAGACAGGGTCCGAACATTCAGTACTTC
.	.	TRBJ2-1	TRBV2	11	CASEGVGEQFF	TGTGCCAGCGAAGGGGTTGGTGAGCAGTTCTTC
TRBD1	.	TRBJ1-4	TRBV3-1/TRBV3-2	15	CASSHRDRGDEKLFF	TGTGCCAGCAGCCACCGGGACAGGGGCGATGAAAAACTGTTTTTT
TRBD2	.	TRBJ2-1	TRBV9	15	CASSVASGGANEQFF	TGTGCCAGCAGCGTAGCCAGCGGGGGGGCGAATGAGCAGTTCTTC
.	once	TRBJ2-2	TRBV10-3	17	CAISESGGASRTGELFF	TGTGCCATCAGTGAGTCTGGCGGGGCCTCGAGGACCGGGGAGCTGTTTTTT
TRBD2	.	TRBJ2-1	TRBV4-2	17	CASSLGLAGVLGNEQFF	TGTGCCAGCAGCCTAGGACTAGCGGGAGTATTAGGCAATGAGCAGTTCTTC
TRBD1	.	TRBJ1-4	TRBV19	16	CASRQQGTATNEKLFF	TGTGCCAGTAGGCAACAGGGGACCGCAACTAATGAAAAACTGTTTTTT
.	.	TRBJ2-2	TRBV5-1	12	CASSPGFGELFF	TGCGCCAGCAGCCCGGGGTTCGGGGAGCTGTTTTTT
.	.	TRBJ1-4	TRBV6-2/TRBV6-3	11	CASSYGEKLFF	TGTGCCAGCAGTTACGGCGAAAAACTGTTTTTT
.	once	TRBJ1-1	TRBV20-1	15	CSASEGTGGNTEAFF	TGCAGTGCTAGTGAAGGAACCGGGGGGAACACTGAAGCTTTCTTT
.	.	TRBJ2-2	TRBV11-3	14	CASSFQGHTGELFF	TGTGCCAGCAGCTTTCAGGGGCACACCGGGGAGCTGTTTTTT
.	.	TRBJ2-2	TRBV11-2	15	CASSLGAFITGELFF	TGTGCCAGCAGCTTAGGGGCCTTCATCACAGGGGAGCTGTTTTTT
.	.	TRBJ1-5	TRBV15	15	CATSRETRVNQPQHF	TGTGCCACCAGCAGAGAAACCAGGGTGAATCAGCCCCAGCATTTT
.	few	TRBJ1-1	TRBV6-1	11	CASSEDWRAFF	TGTGCCAGCAGCGAAGACTGGAGAGCTTTCTTT
TRBD1	.	TRBJ1-5	TRBV4-1	16	CASSQGQGDRAQPQHF	TGCGCCAGCAGCCAAGGTCAAGGGGACAGGGCGCAGCCCCAGCATTTT
TRBD2	.	TRBJ2-5	TRBV3-1/TRBV3-2	16	CASSPPTSGSRETQYF	TGTGCCAGCAGCCCCCCGACTAGCGGGAGTCGGGAGACCCAGTACTTC
TRBD1	.	TRBJ1-6	TRBV6-5	15	CASSYGQGAYSPLHF	TGTGCCAGCAGTTACGGACAGGGGGCTTATTCACCCCTCCACTTT
TRBD1	.	TRBJ1-6	TRBV10-3	15	CAISVEDRGFSPLHF	TGTGCCATCAGTGTAGAGGACAGGGGTTTTTCACCCCTCCACTTT
TRBD1	.	TRBJ1-6	TRBV6-1	15	CASSEAYRGVSPLHF	TGTGCCAGCAGTGAAGCGTACAGGGGTGTCTCACCCCTCCACTTT
TRBD1	many	TRBJ1-4	TRBV5-5	15	CASSQSGTGAEKLFF	TGTGCCAGCAGCCAATCCGGGACAGGGGCTGAAAAACTGTTTTTT
TRBD1	.	TRBJ2-2	TRBV7-9	14	CASSTGQYTGELFF	TGTGCCAGCAGCACGGGACAGTACACCGGGGAGCTGTTTTTT
.	.	TRBJ2-2	TRBV5-6	15	CASSLDLGSTGELFF	TGTGCCAGCAGCTTGGACCTGGGGAGCACCGGGGAGCTGTTTTTT
TRBD2	.	TRBJ2-5	TRBV27	15	CASSFSSGSGETQYF	TGTGCCAGCAGTTTCAGCAGCGGGAGCGGGGAGACCCAGTACTTC
.	.	TRBJ2-2	TRBV7-3	12	CASTPGDGELFF	TGTGCCAGCACTCCGGGGGACGGGGAGCTGTTTTTT
.	.	TRBJ1-3	TRBV30	14	CAWRPSGNGNTIYF	TGTGCCTGGAGACCCTCCGGGAATGGAAACACCATATATTTT
.	.	TRBJ2-6	TRBV5-4	15	CASSPDNSGANVLTF	TGTGCCAGCAGCCCCGACAACTCTGGGGCCAACGTCCTGACTTTC